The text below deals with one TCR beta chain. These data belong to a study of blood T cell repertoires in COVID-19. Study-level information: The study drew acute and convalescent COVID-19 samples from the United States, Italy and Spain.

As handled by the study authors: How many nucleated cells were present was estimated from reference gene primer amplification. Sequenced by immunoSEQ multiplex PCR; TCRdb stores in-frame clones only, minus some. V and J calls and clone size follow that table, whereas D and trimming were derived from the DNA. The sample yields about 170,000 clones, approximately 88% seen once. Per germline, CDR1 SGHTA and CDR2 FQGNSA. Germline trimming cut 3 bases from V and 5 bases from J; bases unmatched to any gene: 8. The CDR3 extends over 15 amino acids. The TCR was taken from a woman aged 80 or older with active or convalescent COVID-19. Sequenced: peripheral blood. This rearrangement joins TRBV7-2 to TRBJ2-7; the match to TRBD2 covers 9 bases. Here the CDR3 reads CASSFAGTSNHEQYF. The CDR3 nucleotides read TGTGCCAGCAGCTTCGCCGGGACTAGCAATCACGAGCAGTACTTC.